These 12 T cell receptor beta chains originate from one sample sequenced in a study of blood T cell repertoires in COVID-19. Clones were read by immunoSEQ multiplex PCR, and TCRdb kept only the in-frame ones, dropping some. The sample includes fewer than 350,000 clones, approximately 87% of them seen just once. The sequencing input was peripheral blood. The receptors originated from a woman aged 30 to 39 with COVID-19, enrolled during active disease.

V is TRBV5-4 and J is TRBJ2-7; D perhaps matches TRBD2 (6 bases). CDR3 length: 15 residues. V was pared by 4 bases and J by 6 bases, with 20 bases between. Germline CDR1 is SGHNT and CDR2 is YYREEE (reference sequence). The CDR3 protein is CASSAPGTGASEQYF. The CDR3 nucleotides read TGTGCCAGCAGCGCACCCGGGACTGGGGCGTCCGAGCAGTACTTC.

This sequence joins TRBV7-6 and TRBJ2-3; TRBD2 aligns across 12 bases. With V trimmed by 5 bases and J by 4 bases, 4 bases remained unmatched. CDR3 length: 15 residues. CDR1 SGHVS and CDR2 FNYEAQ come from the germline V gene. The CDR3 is CASSPRTSGADTQYF. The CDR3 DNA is TGTGCCAGCAGCCCACGGACTAGCGGGGCAGATACGCAGTATTTT.

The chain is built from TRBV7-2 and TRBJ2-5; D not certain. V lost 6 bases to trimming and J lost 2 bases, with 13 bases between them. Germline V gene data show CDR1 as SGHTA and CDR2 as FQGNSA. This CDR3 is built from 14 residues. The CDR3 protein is CASSLMSGQETQYF. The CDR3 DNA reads TGTGCCAGCAGTTTAATGTCGGGTCAAGAGACCCAGTACTTC.

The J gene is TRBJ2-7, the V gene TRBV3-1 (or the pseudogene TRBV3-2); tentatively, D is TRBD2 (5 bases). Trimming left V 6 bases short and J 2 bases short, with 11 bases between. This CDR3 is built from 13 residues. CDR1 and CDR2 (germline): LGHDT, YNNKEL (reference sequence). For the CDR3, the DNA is TGTGCCAGCAGAAAGGACGGGACCTACGAGCAGTACTTC. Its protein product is CASRKDGTYEQYF.

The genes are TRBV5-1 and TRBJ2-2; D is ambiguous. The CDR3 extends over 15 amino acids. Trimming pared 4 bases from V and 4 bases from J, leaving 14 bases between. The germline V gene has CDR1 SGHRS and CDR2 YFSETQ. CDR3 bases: TGCGCCAGCAGCGCAGACACGTATGCCACCGGGGAGCTGTTTTTT. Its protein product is CASSADTYATGELFF.

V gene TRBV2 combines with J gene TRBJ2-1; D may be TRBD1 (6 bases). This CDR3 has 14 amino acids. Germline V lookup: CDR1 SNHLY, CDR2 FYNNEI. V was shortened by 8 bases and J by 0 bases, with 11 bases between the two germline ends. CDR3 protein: CASEGVSSYNEQFF. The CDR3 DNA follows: TGTGCCAGCGAGGGGGTAAGCTCCTACAATGAGCAGTTCTTC.

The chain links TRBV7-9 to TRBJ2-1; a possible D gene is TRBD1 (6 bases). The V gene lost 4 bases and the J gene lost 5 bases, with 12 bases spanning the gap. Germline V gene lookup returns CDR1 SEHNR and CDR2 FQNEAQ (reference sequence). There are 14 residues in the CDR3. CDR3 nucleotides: TGTGCCAGCAGCTCGGGACAACCAAACAATGAGCAGTTCTTC. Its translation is CASSSGQPNNEQFF.

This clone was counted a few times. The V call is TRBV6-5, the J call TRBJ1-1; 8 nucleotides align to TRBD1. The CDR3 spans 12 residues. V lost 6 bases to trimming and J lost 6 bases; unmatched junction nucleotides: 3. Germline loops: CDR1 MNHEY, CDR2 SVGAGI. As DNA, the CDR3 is TGTGCCAGCAGGACAGGGGCCTCTGAAGCTTTCTTT. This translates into CASRTGASEAFF.

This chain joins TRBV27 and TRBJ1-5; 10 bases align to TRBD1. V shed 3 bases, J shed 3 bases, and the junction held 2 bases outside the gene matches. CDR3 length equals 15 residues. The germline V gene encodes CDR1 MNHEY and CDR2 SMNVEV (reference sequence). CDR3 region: CASSLGTGVNQPQHF. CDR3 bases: TGTGCCAGCAGTTTGGGGACAGGGGTCAATCAGCCCCAGCATTTT.

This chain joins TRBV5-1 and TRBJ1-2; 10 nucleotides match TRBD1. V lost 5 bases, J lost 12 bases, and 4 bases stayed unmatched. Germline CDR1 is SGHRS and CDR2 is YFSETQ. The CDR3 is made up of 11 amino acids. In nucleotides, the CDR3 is TGCGCCAGCAGTGGGGACAGGGGTCACACCTTC. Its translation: CASSGDRGHTF.

In DNA form, the CDR3 reads TGTGCCAGCAGCCCCGGGGGGACAGGGATCCTCTCTGGAAACACCATATATTTT. As protein: CASSPGGTGILSGNTIYF. V usage is TRBV25-1 and J usage is TRBJ1-3; TRBD1 agrees at 9 bases. Trimming cost V 6 bases and J 0 bases; bases outside gene matches: 12. This CDR3 has 18 amino acids. CDR1 is MGHDK and CDR2 is SYGVNS in the germline V gene.

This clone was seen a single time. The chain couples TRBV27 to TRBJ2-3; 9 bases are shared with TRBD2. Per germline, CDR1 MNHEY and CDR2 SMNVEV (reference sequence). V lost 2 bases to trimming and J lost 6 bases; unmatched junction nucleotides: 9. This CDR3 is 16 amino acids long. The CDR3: CASSLNSGGGWDTQYF. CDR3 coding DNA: TGTGCCAGCAGTTTAAATAGCGGGGGCGGCTGGGATACGCAGTATTTT.